This T cell receptor (beta chain) stems from a study of blood T cell repertoires in COVID-19. Study details: Researchers got acute and convalescent COVID-19 samples from the United States, Italy and Spain. T cells, B-cell-depleted T cells, or PBMCs supplied cDNA or gDNA.

Per the germline V gene, CDR1 is SEHNR and CDR2 is FQNEAQ (reference sequence). V shed 4 bases and J 4 bases; nucleotides not matched to a gene: 13. This CDR3 contains 16 residues. Original processing methods: Estimates of nucleated cell counts were drawn from the amplification of reference gene primers. Sequencing was performed with immunoSEQ multiplex PCR; in TCRdb, only in-frame clones are kept and a portion is missing. That table supplies the V and J calls and clone size; D and trimming were determined from the DNA. The data show tens of thousands of clones, 75% to 85% seen once. The J gene is TRBJ2-7, the V gene TRBV7-9, with 7 nucleotides matching TRBD1. The source of this sequence is a woman aged 70 to 79 with acute or convalescent COVID-19. The sequencing sample was made of peripheral blood. The CDR3 DNA follows: TGTGCCAGCAGCTCGTTCGCAGAGACAGGGCAATACGAGCAGTACTTC. Translation gives CASSSFAETGQYEQYF.